This T cell receptor (beta chain) originates from a study of cytotoxic CD8 clonotypes in ibrutinib-treated CLL. Study results and caveats: Public clonotypes, rarely seen, contracted or held steady on treatment.

In its sample, this clone was seen once. Its antigen remains unknown. This CDR3 spans 14 amino acids. V was pared by 4 bases and J by 5 bases, with 12 bases between. Germline CDR1 is SGHRS and CDR2 is YFSETQ. Clones were read by immunoSEQ multiplex PCR, and TCRdb kept only the in-frame ones, dropping some. This table holds 50,000 to 60,000 clones, approximately 87% found once. This clonotype originated in a human donor with chronic lymphocytic leukemia. V and J are TRBV5-1 and TRBJ1-4; D call uncertain. Sequencing used PBMCs, obtained after 24 months of ibrutinib treatment. The CDR3 protein is CASSVNPGNEKLFF. For the CDR3, the DNA is TGCGCCAGCAGCGTCAATCCGGGAAATGAAAAACTGTTTTTT.